The T cell receptor (beta chain) described here comes from a study of control samples from healthy donors and cancer patients. V lost 0 bases and J lost 10, with 11 bases in between. This CDR3 contains 14 residues. Germline CDR1 and CDR2: SGHRS and YFSETQ. The method was immunoSEQ multiplex PCR; TCRdb's version includes in-frame clones alone and lacks a portion of them. Its table records roughly 190,000 clones. This TCR derives from a woman in her twenties or thirties in good health. The chain is built from TRBV5-1 and TRBJ1-6; D is perhaps TRBD1 (5 bases). Specimen: blood. The CDR3 DNA reads TGCGCCAGCAGCTTGGCCGGTAGGGGATCACCCCTCCACTTT. It translates to CASSLAGRGSPLHF.